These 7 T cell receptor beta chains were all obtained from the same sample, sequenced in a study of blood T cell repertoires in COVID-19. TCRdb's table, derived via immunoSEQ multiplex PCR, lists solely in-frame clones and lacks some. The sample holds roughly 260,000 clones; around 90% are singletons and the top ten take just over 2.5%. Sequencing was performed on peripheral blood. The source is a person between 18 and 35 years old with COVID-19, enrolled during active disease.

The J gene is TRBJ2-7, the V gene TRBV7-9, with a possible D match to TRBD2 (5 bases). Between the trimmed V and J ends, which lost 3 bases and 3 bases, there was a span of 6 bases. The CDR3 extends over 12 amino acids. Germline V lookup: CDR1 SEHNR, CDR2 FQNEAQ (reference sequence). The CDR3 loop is CASSFGDYEQYF. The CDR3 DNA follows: TGTGCCAGCAGCTTCGGGGACTACGAGCAGTACTTC.

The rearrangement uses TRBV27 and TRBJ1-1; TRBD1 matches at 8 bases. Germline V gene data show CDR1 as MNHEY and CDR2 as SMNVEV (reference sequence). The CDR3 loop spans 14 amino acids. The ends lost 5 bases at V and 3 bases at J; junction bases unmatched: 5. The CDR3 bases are TGTGCCAGCAGTCTACAGGGACAGGACACTGAAGCTTTCTTT. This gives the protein CASSLQGQDTEAFF.

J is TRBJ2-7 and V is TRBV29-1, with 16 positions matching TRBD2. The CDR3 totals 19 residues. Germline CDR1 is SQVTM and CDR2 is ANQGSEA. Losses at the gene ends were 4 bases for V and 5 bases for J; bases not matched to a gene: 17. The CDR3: CSVGGPGLAGGPAFNEQYF. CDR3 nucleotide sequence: TGCAGCGTTGGGGGACCGGGACTAGCGGGAGGGCCAGCTTTCAACGAGCAGTACTTC.

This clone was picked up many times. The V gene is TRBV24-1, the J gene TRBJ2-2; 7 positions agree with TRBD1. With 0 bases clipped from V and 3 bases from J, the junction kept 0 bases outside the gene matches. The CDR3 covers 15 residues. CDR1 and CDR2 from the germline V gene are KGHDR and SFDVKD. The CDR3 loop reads CATSDLDRDTGELFF. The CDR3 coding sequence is TGTGCCACCAGTGATTTGGACAGGGACACCGGGGAGCTGTTTTTT.

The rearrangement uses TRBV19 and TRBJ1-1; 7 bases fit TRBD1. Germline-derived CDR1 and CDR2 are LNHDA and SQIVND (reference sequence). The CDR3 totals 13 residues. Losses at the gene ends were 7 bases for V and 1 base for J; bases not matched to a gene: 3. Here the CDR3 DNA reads TGTGCCAGTAAAGGGACAGAGAACACTGAAGCTTTCTTT. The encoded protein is CASKGTENTEAFF.

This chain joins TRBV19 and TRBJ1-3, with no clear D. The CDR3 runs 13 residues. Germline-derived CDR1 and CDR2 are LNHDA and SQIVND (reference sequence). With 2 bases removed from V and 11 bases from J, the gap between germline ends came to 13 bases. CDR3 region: CASSIRLEDPIYF. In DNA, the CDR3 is TGTGCCAGTAGTATACGTCTCGAGGATCCCATATATTTT. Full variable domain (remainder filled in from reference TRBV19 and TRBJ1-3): DGGITQSPKYLFRKEGQNVTLSCEQNLNHDAMYWYRQDPGQGLRLIYYSQIVNDFQKGDIAEGYSVSREKKESFPLTVTSAQKNPTAFYLCASSIRLEDPIYFGEGSWLTVV.

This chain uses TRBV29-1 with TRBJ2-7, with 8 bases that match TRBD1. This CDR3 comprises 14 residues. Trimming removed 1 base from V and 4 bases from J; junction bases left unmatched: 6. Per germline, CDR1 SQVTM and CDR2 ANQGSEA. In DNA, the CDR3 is TGCAGCGTTGAAGGCGCAGGGGGCGGGTACGAGCAGTACTTC. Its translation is CSVEGAGGGYEQYF.